This T cell receptor beta chain was obtained from a study of cytomegalovirus exposure and HLA in healthy donors. Points from the study as a whole: In vitro testing confirmed a few CMV-associated chains as specific for CMV antigens.

The donors comprised healthy bone marrow donors. CDR3 length: 15 residues. V dropped 2 bases and J dropped 6; count of bases not matched to a gene: 9. Germline values: CDR1 MNHNS, CDR2 SASEGT. A word on this clone: What it binds is not known.

The PCR contained 60 Vbeta and 13 Jbeta primers. The repertoire was sequenced with immunoSEQ multiplex PCR; TCRdb's copy has only in-frame clones and lacks some. The sample shows 90,000 to 150,000 clones, 50% to 65% of them seen only once. Sequencing input: PBMCs. This TCR was recovered from a man aged 40-49 years in good health and CMV-seropositive. V is TRBV6-1 and J is TRBJ2-7; TRBD2 agrees at 8 bases. In nucleotides, the CDR3 is TGTGCCAGCAGTGAAATAGGGACTAGTAACGGCGAGCAGTACTTC. Translation: CASSEIGTSNGEQYF.